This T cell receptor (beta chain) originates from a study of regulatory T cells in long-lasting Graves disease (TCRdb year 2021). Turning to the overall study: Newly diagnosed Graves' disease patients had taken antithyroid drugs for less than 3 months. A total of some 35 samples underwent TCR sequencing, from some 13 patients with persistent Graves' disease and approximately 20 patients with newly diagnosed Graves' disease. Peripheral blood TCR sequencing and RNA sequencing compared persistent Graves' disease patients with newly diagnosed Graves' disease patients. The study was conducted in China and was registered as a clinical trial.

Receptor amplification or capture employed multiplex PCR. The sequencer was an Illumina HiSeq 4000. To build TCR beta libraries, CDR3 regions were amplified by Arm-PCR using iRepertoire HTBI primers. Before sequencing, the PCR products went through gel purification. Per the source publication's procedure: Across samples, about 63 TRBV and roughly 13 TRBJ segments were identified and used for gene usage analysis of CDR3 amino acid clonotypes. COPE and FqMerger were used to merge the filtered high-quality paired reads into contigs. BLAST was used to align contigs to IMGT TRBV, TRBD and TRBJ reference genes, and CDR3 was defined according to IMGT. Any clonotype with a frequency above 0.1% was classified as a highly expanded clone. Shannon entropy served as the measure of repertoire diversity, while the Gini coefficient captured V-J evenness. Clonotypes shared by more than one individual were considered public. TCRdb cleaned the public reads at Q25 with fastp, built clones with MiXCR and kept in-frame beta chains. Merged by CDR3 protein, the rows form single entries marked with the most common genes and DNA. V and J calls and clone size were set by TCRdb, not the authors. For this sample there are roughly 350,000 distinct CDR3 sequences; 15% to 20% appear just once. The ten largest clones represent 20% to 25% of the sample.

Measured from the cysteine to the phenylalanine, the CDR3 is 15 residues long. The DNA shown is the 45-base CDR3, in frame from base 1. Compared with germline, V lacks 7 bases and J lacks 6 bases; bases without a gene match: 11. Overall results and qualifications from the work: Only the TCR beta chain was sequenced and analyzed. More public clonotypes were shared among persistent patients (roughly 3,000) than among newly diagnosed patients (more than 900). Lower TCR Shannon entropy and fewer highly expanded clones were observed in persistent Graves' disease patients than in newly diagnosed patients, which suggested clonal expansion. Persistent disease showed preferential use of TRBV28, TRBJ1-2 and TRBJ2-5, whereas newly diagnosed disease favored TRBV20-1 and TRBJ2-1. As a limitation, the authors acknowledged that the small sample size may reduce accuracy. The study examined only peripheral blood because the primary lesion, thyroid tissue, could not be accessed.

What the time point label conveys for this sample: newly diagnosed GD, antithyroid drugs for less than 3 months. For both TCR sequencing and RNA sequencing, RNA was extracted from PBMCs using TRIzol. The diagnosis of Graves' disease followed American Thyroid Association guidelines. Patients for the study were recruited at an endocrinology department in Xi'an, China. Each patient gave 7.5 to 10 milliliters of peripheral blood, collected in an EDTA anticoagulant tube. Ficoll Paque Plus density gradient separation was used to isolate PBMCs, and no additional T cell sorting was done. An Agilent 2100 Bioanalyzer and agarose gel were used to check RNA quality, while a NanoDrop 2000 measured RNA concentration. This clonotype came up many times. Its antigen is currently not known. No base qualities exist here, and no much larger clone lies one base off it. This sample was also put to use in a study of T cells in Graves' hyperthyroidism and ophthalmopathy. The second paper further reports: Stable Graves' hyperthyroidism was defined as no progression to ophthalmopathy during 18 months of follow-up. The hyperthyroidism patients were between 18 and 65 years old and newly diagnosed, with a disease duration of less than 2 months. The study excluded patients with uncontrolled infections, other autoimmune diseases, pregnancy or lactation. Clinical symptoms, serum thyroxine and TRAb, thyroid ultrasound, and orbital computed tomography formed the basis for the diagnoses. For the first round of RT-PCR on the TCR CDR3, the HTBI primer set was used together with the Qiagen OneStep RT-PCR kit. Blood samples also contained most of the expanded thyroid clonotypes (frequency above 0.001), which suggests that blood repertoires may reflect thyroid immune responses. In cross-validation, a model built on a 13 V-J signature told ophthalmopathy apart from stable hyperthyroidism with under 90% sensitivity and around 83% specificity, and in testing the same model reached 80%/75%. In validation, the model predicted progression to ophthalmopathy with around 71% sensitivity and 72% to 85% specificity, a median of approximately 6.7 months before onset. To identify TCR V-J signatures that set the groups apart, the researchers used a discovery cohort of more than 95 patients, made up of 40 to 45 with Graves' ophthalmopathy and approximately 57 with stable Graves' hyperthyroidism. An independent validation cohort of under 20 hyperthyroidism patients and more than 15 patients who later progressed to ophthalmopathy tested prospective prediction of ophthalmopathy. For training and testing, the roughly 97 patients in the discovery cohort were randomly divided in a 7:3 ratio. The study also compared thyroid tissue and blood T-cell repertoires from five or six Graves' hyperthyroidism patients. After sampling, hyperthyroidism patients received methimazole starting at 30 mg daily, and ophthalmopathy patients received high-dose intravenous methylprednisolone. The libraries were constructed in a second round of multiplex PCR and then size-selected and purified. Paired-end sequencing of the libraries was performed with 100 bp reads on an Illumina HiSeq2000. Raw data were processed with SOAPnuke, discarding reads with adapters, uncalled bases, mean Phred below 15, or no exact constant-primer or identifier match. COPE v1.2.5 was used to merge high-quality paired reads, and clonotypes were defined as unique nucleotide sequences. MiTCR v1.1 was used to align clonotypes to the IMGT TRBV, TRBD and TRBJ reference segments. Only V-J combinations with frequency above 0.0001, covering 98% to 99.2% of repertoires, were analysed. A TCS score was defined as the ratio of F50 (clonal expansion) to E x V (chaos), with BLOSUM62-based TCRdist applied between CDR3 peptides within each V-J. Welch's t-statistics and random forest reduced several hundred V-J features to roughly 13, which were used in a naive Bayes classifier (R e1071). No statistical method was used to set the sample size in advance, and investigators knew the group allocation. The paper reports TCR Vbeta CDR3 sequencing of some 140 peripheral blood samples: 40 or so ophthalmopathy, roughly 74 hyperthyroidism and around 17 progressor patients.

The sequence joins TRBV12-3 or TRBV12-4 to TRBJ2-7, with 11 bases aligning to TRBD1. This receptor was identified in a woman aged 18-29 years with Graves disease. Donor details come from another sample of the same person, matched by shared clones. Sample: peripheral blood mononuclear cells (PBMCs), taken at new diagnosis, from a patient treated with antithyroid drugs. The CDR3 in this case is CASTMMGQGVVEQYF. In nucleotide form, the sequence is TGTGCCAGCACCATGATGGGACAGGGGGTCGTCGAGCAGTACTTC.